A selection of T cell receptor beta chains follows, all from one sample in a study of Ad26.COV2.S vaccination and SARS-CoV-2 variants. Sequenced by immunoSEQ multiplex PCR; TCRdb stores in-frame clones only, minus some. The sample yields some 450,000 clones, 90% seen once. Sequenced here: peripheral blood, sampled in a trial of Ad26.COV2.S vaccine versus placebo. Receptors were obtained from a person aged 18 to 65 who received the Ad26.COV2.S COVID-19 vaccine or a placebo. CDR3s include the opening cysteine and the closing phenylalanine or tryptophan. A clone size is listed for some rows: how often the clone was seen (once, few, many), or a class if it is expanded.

CDR3aa: CASSKDYRGHEQYF
v_gene: TRBV7-2
abundance: .

CDR3aa: CASSPGEQEKLFF
v_gene: TRBV27
abundance: .

CDR3aa: CASSVDPGLYNEQFF
v_gene: TRBV9
abundance: .

CDR3aa: CASSLLLEDYEQYF
v_gene: TRBV11-2
abundance: .

CDR3aa: CASSRRGLAFHEQYF
v_gene: TRBV5-6
abundance: .

CDR3aa: CASSLDGSRNEQFF
v_gene: TRBV5-4
abundance: .

CDR3aa: CASSRQTSPSEQFF
v_gene: TRBV4-1
abundance: .

CDR3aa: CATSRVSFSGSRLGTGELFF
v_gene: TRBV15
abundance: .

CDR3aa: CASAVGEYGYTF
v_gene: TRBV19
abundance: .

CDR3aa: CASSSRGQGANEQYF
v_gene: TRBV7-9
abundance: .

CDR3aa: CASSLQGLTDTQYF
v_gene: TRBV27
abundance: .

CDR3aa: CASRRGLAGESYNEQFF
v_gene: TRBV28
abundance: .

CDR3aa: CAISESRLAGGREQYF
v_gene: TRBV10-3
abundance: .

CDR3aa: CASSEGQYQETQYF
v_gene: TRBV2
abundance: .

CDR3aa: CATSDGGQGKDYEQYF
v_gene: TRBV24-1
abundance: .

CDR3aa: CATSRAEQGFYSNQPQHF
v_gene: TRBV15
abundance: .

CDR3aa: CASSKFPGRETQYF
v_gene: TRBV27
abundance: .

CDR3aa: CASSSGLAGVNEQFF
v_gene: TRBV13
abundance: .

CDR3aa: CATSRDRPKNYGYTF
v_gene: TRBV15
abundance: .

CDR3aa: CASSSGDYGYTF
v_gene: TRBV7-9
abundance: .

CDR3aa: CASSPPLGLAGGAETQYF
v_gene: TRBV28
abundance: .

CDR3aa: CASSLVGGLSPTGELFF
v_gene: TRBV10-2
abundance: .

CDR3aa: CASSPDRARLTPQHF
v_gene: TRBV6-2/TRBV6-3
abundance: .

CDR3aa: CASSSRDRMDGGANVLTF
v_gene: TRBV4-1
abundance: .

CDR3aa: CASSPTGSDTQYF
v_gene: TRBV19
abundance: .

CDR3aa: CASSTDGNSPLHF
v_gene: TRBV5-4
abundance: few

CDR3aa: CASSQGGPEETQYF
v_gene: TRBV3-1/TRBV3-2
abundance: .

CDR3aa: CASSSPSGSTDTQYF
v_gene: TRBV19
abundance: .

CDR3aa: CASSFRTGNNEQFF
v_gene: TRBV5-1
abundance: once

CDR3aa: CASKARGSTDTQYF
v_gene: TRBV19
abundance: .

CDR3aa: CASSTGTGGPETQYF
v_gene: TRBV9
abundance: .

CDR3aa: CASSETLGTSHEQFF
v_gene: TRBV7-6
abundance: .

CDR3aa: CASSSPGLAYNEQFF
v_gene: TRBV7-2
abundance: few

CDR3aa: CASSRPGQPSTEAFF
v_gene: TRBV7-9
abundance: few

CDR3aa: CASTPPPGVEQFF
v_gene: TRBV7-2
abundance: once

CDR3aa: CASSLNPGGTRAYTQYF
v_gene: TRBV7-2
abundance: .

CDR3aa: CATSQYTSTGANVLTF
v_gene: TRBV24-1
abundance: .

CDR3aa: CASSSRTGVGETQYF
v_gene: TRBV28
abundance: once

CDR3aa: CASSLLLADLYEQYF
v_gene: TRBV28
abundance: .

CDR3aa: CASSLEGQGIDTQYF
v_gene: TRBV7-8
abundance: .

CDR3aa: CASSSAWGAKLFF
v_gene: TRBV2
abundance: .

CDR3aa: CASSPTEYNEQFF
v_gene: TRBV7-2
abundance: .

CDR3aa: CASSRGETQYF
v_gene: TRBV11-2
abundance: .

CDR3aa: CASSRGRDPSKETQYF
v_gene: TRBV18
abundance: .

CDR3aa: CASSPLPVLAKNIQYF
v_gene: TRBV18
abundance: .

CDR3aa: CASSPGWSGNTIYF
v_gene: TRBV4-3
abundance: .